The 24 T cell receptor beta chains given below trace back to one sample, sequenced in a study of control samples from healthy donors and cancer patients. Clones were read by immunoSEQ multiplex PCR, and TCRdb kept only the in-frame ones, dropping some. This table has 150,000 to 190,000 clones, about 93% appearing once. The sequenced sample consisted of blood. All receptors come from a man aged 50 to 59 in good health.

The gene calls are TRBV28 and TRBJ1-2, with a tentative D call TRBD1 (5 bases). Germline V gives CDR1 MDHEN, CDR2 SYDVKM. The CDR3 extends over 14 amino acids. The germline V and J ends were trimmed by 6 bases and 3 bases, with 14 bases remaining between them. The chain's CDR3 is CASRVAGLDYGYTF. CDR3 coding DNA: TGTGCCAGCAGAGTAGCAGGGCTCGACTATGGCTACACCTTC.

This chain links TRBV29-1 with TRBJ1-6, with D possibly TRBD1 on 5 matching bases. This CDR3 contains 13 residues. The V gene's germline CDR1 is SQVTM and CDR2 ANQGSEA. The V gene lost 1 base and the J gene lost 11 bases, with 12 bases spanning the gap. CDR3 nucleotides: TGCAGCGTTGAAGGGTCGGGGGGGACACCCCTCCACTTT. This sequence encodes CSVEGSGGTPLHF. The full variable domain, in which reference TRBV29-1 and TRBJ1-6 provide the parts outside the CDR3, is SAVISQKPSRDICQRGTSLTIQCQVDSQVTMMFWYRQQPGQSLTLIATANQGSEATYESGFVIDKFPISRPNLTFSTLTVSNMSPEDSSIYLCSVEGSGGTPLHFGNGTRLTVT.

V gene TRBV7-2 combines with J gene TRBJ2-1, with D unclear. The CDR3 extends over 14 amino acids. Trimming stripped 2 bases from V and 6 bases from J, with 11 bases between. Germline loops: CDR1 SGHTA, CDR2 FQGNSA. The CDR3 spells CASSLSGTGNEQFF. DNA of the CDR3: TGTGCCAGCAGCTTAAGTGGTACCGGCAATGAGCAGTTCTTC. Full variable domain (missing parts from reference TRBV7-2 and TRBJ2-1): GAGVSQSPSNKVTEKGKDVELRCDPISGHTALYWYRQSLGQGLEFLIYFQGNSAPDKSGLPSDRFSAERTGGSVSTLTIQRTQQEDSAVYLCASSLSGTGNEQFFGPGTRLTVL.

The rearrangement joins TRBV2 to TRBJ1-1, with D uncertain. The CDR3 covers 13 residues. CDR1 is SNHLY, CDR2 FYNNEI, per germline. V dropped 7 bases and J dropped 0 bases, with 9 bases sitting between them. The CDR3 loop reads CASTLTMNTEAFF. The CDR3 DNA reads TGTGCCAGCACCCTTACGATGAACACTGAAGCTTTCTTT.

In nucleotides, the CDR3 is TGTGCCAGCAGACCCCGGGACAGCTATCAGCCCCAGCATTTT. Amino acid sequence: CASRPRDSYQPQHF. V gene TRBV6-1 combines with J gene TRBJ1-5, with TRBD1 matching 7 bases. CDR3 length: 14 residues. Germline loops: CDR1 MNHNS, CDR2 SASEGT. J was trimmed by 5 bases and V by 6 bases; bases with no gene match: 7.

This chain connects TRBV19 to TRBJ1-5; 7 bases align to TRBD1. V gave up 7 bases and J gave up 3 bases; unmatched junction bases: 6. The CDR3 is made up of 14 amino acids. Germline V gene lookup returns CDR1 LNHDA and CDR2 SQIVND (reference sequence). The CDR3 sequence: CASNYRGPNQPQHF. DNA for the CDR3: TGTGCCAGTAATTACAGGGGCCCCAATCAGCCCCAGCATTTT.

This chain joins TRBV5-8 and TRBJ1-4; D gene ambiguous. The germline V gene encodes CDR1 SGHTS and CDR2 YDEGEE. The CDR3 consists of 15 residues. Trimming took off 4 bases at V and 8 bases at J, with 18 bases between the two ends. This CDR3 is CASSPKGGLGEKLFF. The DNA for the CDR3 is TGTGCCAGCAGCCCAAAGGGTGGTTTAGGCGAAAAACTGTTTTTT.

This chain links TRBV14 with TRBJ2-6; D remains ambiguous. CDR3 length equals 14 residues. V shed 5 bases and J shed 1 base, with 6 bases lying between them. Germline V gene data show CDR1 as SGHDN and CDR2 as FVKESK. The CDR3 protein is CASSIVSGANVLTF. Here the CDR3 DNA reads TGTGCCAGCAGCATAGTGTCTGGGGCCAACGTCCTGACTTTC.

The rearrangement joins TRBV28 to TRBJ2-6, with D perhaps TRBD1 or TRBD2 (5 bases each). In germline, CDR1 is MDHEN, CDR2 SYDVKM. The CDR3 spans 17 residues. The ends were cut back, 1 base at V and 3 bases at J, with 13 bases in the middle. CDR3 in DNA: TGTGCCAGCAGTTTATCCTACGGGGCAGGTGGGGCCAACGTCCTGACTTTC. Protein sequence: CASSLSYGAGGANVLTF.

The J gene is TRBJ2-3, the V gene TRBV28; TRBD2 aligns across 14 bases. The J segment lost 4 bases and the V segment lost 6 bases, leaving 12 bases of the junction unmatched. The CDR3 sequence is 18 residues long. Per germline, CDR1 MDHEN and CDR2 SYDVKM. DNA for the CDR3: TGTGCCAGCAGCCCACCGGGACTAGCGGGAGTAATCGCAGATACGCAGTATTTT. Protein product: CASSPPGLAGVIADTQYF.

The chain couples TRBV2 to TRBJ1-1; D may be TRBD1 (6 bases). The CDR3 is made up of 14 amino acids. Germline values: CDR1 SNHLY, CDR2 FYNNEI. V gave up 7 bases and J gave up 0 bases, with 12 bases separating them. As DNA, the CDR3 is TGTGCCAGCAACCTACAGGGCATGAACACTGAAGCTTTCTTT. It codes for CASNLQGMNTEAFF.

This chain uses TRBV6-5 with TRBJ2-2, with D uncertain. V was cut by 6 bases and J by 2 bases, with 7 bases left in between. Per germline, CDR1 MNHEY and CDR2 SVGAGI. The CDR3 is 13 amino acids. CDR3 in amino acids: CASRPTNTGELFF. CDR3 nucleotides: TGTGCCAGCAGGCCTACCAACACCGGGGAGCTGTTTTTT.

The chain combines TRBV11-1 with TRBJ2-1; 12 bases are a match to TRBD2. Germline assignment: CDR1 SGHAT and CDR2 FQDESV (reference sequence). V was clipped by 3 bases and J by 8 bases; unmatched bases: 5. This CDR3 comprises 15 residues. The chain's CDR3 is CASSLRLAGVDEQFF. CDR3 nucleotide sequence: TGTGCCAGCAGCTTGAGACTAGCGGGAGTGGATGAGCAGTTCTTC. The full variable domain, completed using reference TRBV11-1 and TRBJ2-1, is EAEVAQSPRYKITEKSQAVAFWCDPISGHATLYWYRQILGQGPELLVQFQDESVVDDSQLPKDRFSAERLKGVDSTLKIQPAELGDSAMYLCASSLRLAGVDEQFFGPGTRLTVL.

The chain employs TRBV28 and TRBJ1-2, with TRBD1 identical over 9 bases. V lost 6 bases and J lost 4; bases outside the gene matches: 12. This CDR3 spans 16 amino acids. Germline-derived CDR1 and CDR2 are MDHEN and SYDVKM. The chain's CDR3 is CASRPPGTGKRYGYTF. The CDR3 region has the DNA TGTGCCAGCAGACCCCCGGGGACAGGGAAACGCTATGGCTACACCTTC.

This chain's CDR3 is CASKGPTSAKNIQYF. The CDR3 DNA reads TGTGCCAGCAAAGGTCCCACTAGCGCAAAAAACATTCAGTACTTC. The J gene is TRBJ2-4, the V gene TRBV2, with 7 bases matching TRBD2. Germline CDR1 SNHLY, CDR2 FYNNEI. The CDR3 is 15 amino acids. The trim removed 7 bases at V and 4 bases at J, leaving 10 bases unmatched.

This clone has more than one count but fewer than ten. V gene TRBV4-2 combines with J gene TRBJ2-5; D is ambiguous. Deletions cut 0 bases from V and 0 bases from J, with 11 bases between. Per the germline V gene, CDR1 is LGHNA and CDR2 is YNFKEQ. The CDR3 consists of 16 residues. CDR3 nucleotide sequence: TGTGCCAGCAGCCAAGAGGTCACGACGTACCAAGAGACCCAGTACTTC. This encodes CASSQEVTTYQETQYF.

The chain employs TRBV30 and TRBJ2-3, with D uncertain. The germline V gene has CDR1 GTSNPN and CDR2 SVGIG (reference sequence). V lost 2 bases and J lost 0, with 0 bases in between. This CDR3 is 11 amino acids long. The CDR3 DNA reads TGTGCCTGGAGTAGCACAGATACGCAGTATTTT. This sequence encodes CAWSSTDTQYF.

This rearrangement joins TRBV19 to TRBJ2-1; 7 bases map to TRBD1. The CDR3 spans 13 residues. The germline V gene encodes CDR1 LNHDA and CDR2 SQIVND (reference sequence). V trimming: 8 bases; J trimming: 5 bases; junction bases outside the gene matches: 6. The CDR3 DNA sequence: TGTGCCAGTGGTACCGGGACAGACAATGAGCAGTTCTTC. Protein: CASGTGTDNEQFF.

This chain connects TRBV19 to TRBJ1-5; perhaps TRBD1 as D (5 bases). Germline V lookup: CDR1 LNHDA, CDR2 SQIVND (reference sequence). The CDR3 runs 15 residues. The ends were cut back, 5 bases at V and 4 bases at J, with 15 bases in the middle. The CDR3 DNA reads as TGTGCCAGTAGTCCCCAGGGCGGGTTGAATCAGCCCCAGCATTTT. It yields the protein CASSPQGGLNQPQHF.

The gene calls are TRBV14 and TRBJ2-3; 7 bases line up with TRBD2. The V gene's germline CDR1 is SGHDN and CDR2 FVKESK. The CDR3 consists of 17 residues. The V segment lost 2 bases and the J segment 6 bases; nucleotides outside the gene matches: 14. The CDR3 DNA sequence: TGTGCCAGCAGCCAATTTGCGGGAGTCACAATTCTTGATACGCAGTATTTT. This gives the protein CASSQFAGVTILDTQYF.

The V and J genes are TRBV3-1 (or the pseudogene TRBV3-2) and TRBJ1-2; possibly TRBD1 for D (6 bases). The germline CDR1 and CDR2 sequences are LGHDT and YNNKEL (reference sequence). Between the trimmed V and J ends, which lost 1 base and 2 bases, there was a span of 11 bases. The CDR3 covers 15 residues. CDR3 DNA: TGTGCCAGCAGCCAAGGGACAGTCACCAACTATGGCTACACCTTC. Its protein is CASSQGTVTNYGYTF.

This chain links TRBV28 with TRBJ1-3; D is ambiguous. The V end lost 6 bases, the J end lost 0 bases, and 18 bases lay between the germline ends. The CDR3 is 17 amino acids. CDR1 MDHEN and CDR2 SYDVKM come from the germline V gene. The CDR3 protein is CASSPGGRRSSGNTIYF. The CDR3 region has the DNA TGTGCCAGCAGCCCCGGCGGCAGACGGAGCTCTGGAAACACCATATATTTT.

The V call is TRBV6-5, the J call TRBJ1-4; 8 bases map to TRBD1. The V and J ends lost 5 bases and 8 bases, in that order; junction bases with no gene match: 7. The CDR3 is 14 amino acids. Germline V lookup: CDR1 MNHEY, CDR2 SVGAGI. This CDR3 reads CASSRQGLGEKLFF. The CDR3 coding sequence is TGTGCCAGCAGTAGACAGGGGCTTGGAGAAAAACTGTTTTTT.

The rearrangement links TRBV5-1 to TRBJ2-3; D is undetermined. This CDR3 has 11 residues. Germline lookup yields CDR1 SGHRS and CDR2 YFSETQ. Trimming pared 4 bases from V and 7 bases from J, leaving 7 bases between. CDR3 coding DNA: TGCGCCAGCAGCCTCAAAAATACGCAGTATTTT. It codes for CASSLKNTQYF.